Listed here are 28 T cell receptor beta chains from one sample, sequenced in a study of CD8 T cells in Susac syndrome. It was with random hexamers that roughly 0.5 to 1 ug RNA was reverse transcribed. TCRdb re-analysed the immunoSEQ multiplex PCR reads in MiXCR, keeping a single row per CDR3 protein. Of about 300,000 distinct CDR3 sequences listed, 92% are singletons. The sample consisted of CD4+ T cells from PBMCs. The receptors come from a human donor with multiple sclerosis.

The gene calls are TRBV11-2 and TRBJ2-7; D ambiguous. The CDR3 contains 12 residues. Looked up from germline, CDR1 is SGHAT and CDR2 is FQNNGV. V was shortened by 5 bases and J by 5 bases, with 10 bases between the two germline ends. CDR3 nucleotides: TGTGCCAGCAGCCCGATCGGCCACGAGCAGTACTTC. It translates to CASSPIGHEQYF.

The chain recombines TRBV5-6 with TRBJ1-2, with a weak D call TRBD1 (6 bases). Germline values: CDR1 SGHDT, CDR2 YYEEEE. The CDR3 is made up of 12 amino acids. Deletions cut 5 bases from V and 6 bases from J, with 11 bases between. The CDR3 protein is CASRRTVDGYTF. The CDR3 nucleotides read TGTGCCAGCAGACGGACAGTGGATGGCTACACCTTC.

The genes are TRBV20-1 and TRBJ2-5; 8 nucleotides match TRBD2. Trimming at V came to 6 bases and at J to 9 bases, leaving 9 bases not matched to a gene. This CDR3 comprises 12 residues. Germline CDR1 is DFQATT and CDR2 is SNEGSKA (reference sequence). The CDR3 is CSAAGTRPSQYF. The CDR3 region has the DNA TGCAGTGCGGCCGGGACTAGACCGTCCCAGTACTTC.

The rearrangement links TRBV6-2 or TRBV6-3 to TRBJ2-1; D is ambiguous. The CDR3 extends over 13 amino acids. Germline V gives CDR1 MNHEY, CDR2 SVGEGT. The ends were cut back, 6 bases at V and 0 bases at J, with 6 bases in the middle. CDR3 coding DNA: TGTGCCAGCAGCCCCGACTCCTACAATGAGCAGTTCTTC. Its translation: CASSPDSYNEQFF.

The V call is TRBV30, the J call TRBJ1-2; D remains ambiguous. The V and J ends lost 1 base and 8 bases respectively, with 8 bases between them. The CDR3 spans 11 residues. The germline V gene encodes CDR1 GTSNPN and CDR2 SVGIG (reference sequence). CDR3 loop: CAWSGGAGYTF. The DNA of the CDR3 is TGTGCCTGGAGTGGCGGCGCGGGCTACACCTTC.

V gene TRBV20-1 combines with J gene TRBJ2-5; TRBD2 matches 13 bases. This CDR3 region has 14 residues. Germline V CDR1 and CDR2: DFQATT, SNEGSKA (reference sequence). Trimming at V came to 5 bases and at J to 5 bases, leaving 5 bases not matched to a gene. CDR3 sequence (DNA): TGCAGTGCTTGGACTAGCGGGAGAGGGGAGACCCAGTACTTC. Protein sequence: CSAWTSGRGETQYF.

This clonotype was detected a few times. This rearrangement joins TRBV29-1 to TRBJ2-1, with 10 bases matching TRBD2. V shed 3 bases, J shed 9 bases, and the junction held 17 bases outside the gene matches. This CDR3 has 17 residues. Germline CDR1 and CDR2: SQVTM and ANQGSEA. CDR3 amino acids: CSVDSPLIGLAGVEQFF. The CDR3 DNA reads as TGCAGCGTTGACTCCCCACTGATAGGCCTAGCGGGAGTTGAGCAGTTCTTC.

The chain employs TRBV7-9 and TRBJ1-3, with D possibly matching TRBD1 (6 bases). Germline values: CDR1 SEHNR, CDR2 FQNEAQ (reference sequence). V lost 0 bases and J lost 0, with 15 bases in between. The CDR3 sequence is 18 residues long. The CDR3 spells CASSLAEGGTSSGNTIYF. Here the CDR3 DNA reads TGTGCCAGCAGCTTAGCGGAAGGGGGAACGTCCTCTGGAAACACCATATATTTT.

CDR3 residues: CSVPKGGSAYNEQFF. The CDR3 region has the DNA TGCAGCGTCCCGAAGGGCGGGAGCGCCTACAATGAGCAGTTCTTC. The rearrangement joins TRBV29-1 to TRBJ2-1; TRBD2 matches at 7 bases. Germline-derived CDR1 and CDR2 are SQVTM and ANQGSEA. V dropped 6 bases and J dropped 2; count of bases not matched to a gene: 10. The CDR3 totals 15 residues.

This clonotype was counted a few times. J is TRBJ2-3 and V is TRBV20-1, with TRBD2 identical over 8 bases. This CDR3 region has 14 residues. Germline CDR1 is DFQATT and CDR2 is SNEGSKA (reference sequence). The V segment lost 3 bases and the J segment 1 base; nucleotides outside the gene matches: 3. CDR3 bases: TGCAGTGCTAGGATAGCGGGGCGCACAGATACGCAGTATTTT. It specifies CSARIAGRTDTQYF.

This clonotype was seen once. The rearrangement links TRBV7-9 to TRBJ2-1; D remains unclear. Germline V lookup: CDR1 SEHNR, CDR2 FQNEAQ (reference sequence). The CDR3 consists of 15 residues. Trimming removed 5 bases from V and 9 bases from J, with 20 bases in between. CDR3 DNA sequence: TGTGCCAGCAGCCCGAGTCTTATAACCCACGGTGAGCAGTTCTTC. This gives the protein CASSPSLITHGEQFF.

The chain links TRBV12-3 or TRBV12-4 to TRBJ2-5, with D perhaps assigned TRBD1 or TRBD2 (5 bases each). This CDR3 has 15 residues. Deletions cut 5 bases from V and 7 bases from J, with 20 bases between. The CDR3 nucleotides read TGTGCCAGCAGTCTCGGGGACCCGCCATCGGGGACCCAGTACTTC. Its protein is CASSLGDPPSGTQYF.

This chain joins TRBV24-1 and TRBJ2-1; 7 nucleotides match TRBD1. The V gene's germline CDR1 is KGHDR and CDR2 SFDVKD. The V gene end was trimmed by 5 bases and the J gene end by 5 bases; junction bases not matched to a gene: 11. The CDR3 has 16 residues. The CDR3 sequence is CATSAVTGILHNEQFF. The CDR3 bases are TGTGCCACCAGTGCCGTGACAGGGATCCTCCACAATGAGCAGTTCTTC.

The chain joins TRBV7-9 to TRBJ2-7; D may be TRBD2 (5 bases). The CDR3 has 15 residues. Germline CDR1 and CDR2: SEHNR and FQNEAQ (reference sequence). V was clipped by 1 base and J by 1 base, with 11 bases between them. The CDR3 DNA reads TGTGCCAGCAGCTTAGGAGTCGGGGATTCCTACGAGCAGTACTTC. As protein: CASSLGVGDSYEQYF.

This rearrangement joins TRBV1 to TRBJ2-6; the table's D call, TRBD2, was not checked against the DNA. TRBV1 counts as a pseudogene. The CDR3 is 21 residues long. The CDR3 nucleotides read TGCACCAGCAGCCAAGATAGGCTTAGGCGCGAGGTGCAAGCTGGGGCCAACGTCCTGACTTTC. Translating gives CTSSQDRLRREVQAGANVLTF.

The V and J genes are TRBV7-9 and TRBJ2-2; D is ambiguous. The CDR3 spans 14 residues. V lost 8 bases and J 1 base, leaving 11 bases between the germline ends. The germline gives CDR1 SEHNR, CDR2 FQNEAQ (reference sequence). The CDR3: CASLSPGNTGELFF. As DNA, the CDR3 is TGTGCCAGCTTATCCCCAGGGAACACCGGGGAGCTGTTTTTT.

V and J are TRBV7-2 and TRBJ2-7; the D gene is possibly TRBD2 (5 bases). Trimming took 2 bases from V and 6 from J, leaving 11 bases between them. The germline gives CDR1 SGHTA, CDR2 FQGNSA. The CDR3 runs to 13 residues. The CDR3 nucleotides read TGTGCCAGCAGCTTATCAATGCGGGCCGAGCAGTACTTC. Amino acids: CASSLSMRAEQYF.

The chain combines TRBV12-3 or TRBV12-4 with TRBJ2-5; 8 bases line up with TRBD2. After removal of 7 bases from V and 7 bases from J, the junction contained 17 bases not matched to a gene. The CDR3 totals 16 residues. The CDR3 protein is CASTQGRSGGRRTQYF. The CDR3 DNA reads TGTGCCAGCACCCAGGGGCGGTCGGGCGGGAGGAGGACCCAGTACTTC.

This clonotype was counted a single time. The chain joins TRBV6-5 to TRBJ1-5, with 10 bases aligning to TRBD1. Germline assignment: CDR1 MNHEY and CDR2 SVGAGI. The ends lost 5 bases at V and 5 bases at J; junction bases unmatched: 6. The CDR3 consists of 15 residues. The chain's CDR3 is CASSRDRGPDQPQHF. DNA of the CDR3: TGTGCCAGCAGTAGAGACAGGGGGCCCGATCAGCCCCAGCATTTT.

The CDR3 region has the DNA TGTGCCAGCAGCCAAGACGCCTTCCATAGCACAGATACGCAGTATTTT. This codes for CASSQDAFHSTDTQYF. J is TRBJ2-3 and V is TRBV3-1; no reliable D call. This CDR3 is 16 amino acids long. Germline lookup yields CDR1 LGHDT and CDR2 YNNKEL (reference sequence). The V gene lost 0 bases and the J gene lost 0 bases, with 10 bases spanning the gap.

The V call is TRBV7-9, the J call TRBJ2-7; D may correspond to TRBD1 or TRBD2 (5 bases each). Trimming pared 5 bases from V and 7 bases from J, leaving 24 bases between. Germline CDR1 and CDR2: SEHNR and FQNEAQ (reference sequence). This CDR3 is built from 16 residues. CDR3 DNA sequence: TGTGCCAGCAGCAGCACCGGGACCCCGGGAAGCCGAGAGCAGTACTTC. Its translation is CASSSTGTPGSREQYF.

This chain joins TRBV29-1 and TRBJ2-2; the match to TRBD1 covers 10 bases. Trimming at V came to 7 bases and at J to 6 bases, leaving 8 bases not matched to a gene. Germline loops: CDR1 SQVTM, CDR2 ANQGSEA. The CDR3 spans 14 residues. Written as DNA, the CDR3 is TGCAGCGCCGCCGGGACAGGGGATGCCGGGGAGCTGTTTTTT. Translated: CSAAGTGDAGELFF.

The gene calls are TRBV29-1 and TRBJ2-4, with D perhaps TRBD2 (5 bases). The V gene lost 3 bases and the J gene lost 10 bases, with 16 bases spanning the gap. The CDR3 is made up of 13 amino acids. The V gene's germline CDR1 is SQVTM and CDR2 ANQGSEA. The CDR3 here is CSVEQAGAGIQYF. CDR3 coding DNA: TGCAGCGTTGAGCAGGCGGGCGCGGGTATTCAGTACTTC.

The V and J genes are TRBV6-5 and TRBJ1-2, with D unclear. V was clipped by 7 bases and J by 0 bases, with 12 bases between them. The CDR3 consists of 14 residues. Germline loops: CDR1 MNHEY, CDR2 SVGAGI. The CDR3 sequence: CASTPVRANYGYTF. The CDR3 DNA follows: TGTGCCAGCACCCCCGTACGGGCTAACTATGGCTACACCTTC.

This clonotype was counted a single time. The CDR3 nucleotides are TGCAGCGGGAGACCTACGGGAGGATGGGATGAGCAGTTCTTC. Translating it yields CSGRPTGGWDEQFF. The rearrangement links TRBV29-1 to TRBJ2-1; TRBD2 matches 7 bases. The germline V gene encodes CDR1 SQVTM and CDR2 ANQGSEA. Trimming cost V 7 bases and J 8 bases; bases outside gene matches: 14. This CDR3 spans 14 amino acids.

The V gene is TRBV6-2 or TRBV6-3, the J gene TRBJ2-5; no clear D. Germline V gene data show CDR1 as MNHEY and CDR2 as SVGEGT. V lost 2 bases and J 0 bases, leaving 7 bases between the germline ends. The CDR3 has 14 amino acids. CDR3 DNA sequence: TGTGCCAGCAGTTACAAGACGGACCAAGAGACCCAGTACTTC. Translated, it gives CASSYKTDQETQYF.

Regarding this clonotype: At one boundary the junction diverges from the germline segment, which might be a read error. This chain connects TRBV29-1 to TRBJ1-1, with D tentatively TRBD1 (5 bases). There are 13 residues in the CDR3. Germline V gene lookup returns CDR1 SQVTM and CDR2 ANQGSEA. CDR3 bases: TGCAGTGTTGGCAGGGTTGGAATGACTGAAGCTTTCTTT. Its protein is CSVGRVGMTEAFF.

The chain carries TRBV2 and TRBJ1-1; the D is unclear. The CDR3 covers 15 residues. Germline V lookup: CDR1 SNHLY, CDR2 FYNNEI. The germline V and J ends were trimmed by 5 bases and 1 base, with 14 bases remaining between them. The CDR3 DNA sequence: TGTGCCAGCAGTCTACTTCACATAACGAACACTGAAGCTTTCTTT. This gives the protein CASSLLHITNTEAFF.